The 22 T cell receptor beta chains given below trace back to one sample, sequenced in a study of T cell responses to AZD1222 COVID-19 vaccine. TCRdb's copy holds only in-frame clones and misses some; the assay was immunoSEQ multiplex PCR. The top ten clones hold less than 1.5% of a sample with approximately 190,000 clones, 85% to 95% of them seen once. Sample: peripheral blood, taken on day 0 of AZD1222 vaccination. These receptors came from an adult in good health.

The gene calls are TRBV7-2 and TRBJ2-5; 12 bases align to TRBD1. Trimming took 3 bases from V and 5 from J; bases not matched to a gene: 4. The CDR3 totals 15 residues. Germline V gives CDR1 SGHTA, CDR2 FQGNSA. Written as DNA, the CDR3 is TGTGCCAGCAGCTTGGGGGACAGGGGGCGGGAGACCCAGTACTTC. Residues: CASSLGDRGRETQYF.

The V call is TRBV28, the J call TRBJ2-7; TRBD1 matches 9 bases. V shed 0 bases, J shed 1 base, and the junction held 1 base outside the gene matches. The length of the CDR3 is 15 residues. Germline V CDR1 and CDR2: MDHEN, SYDVKM. This CDR3 reads CASSLWGTGSYEQYF. The CDR3 coding sequence is TGTGCCAGCAGTTTATGGGGGACAGGGTCCTACGAGCAGTACTTC.

The genes are TRBV3-1 (or the pseudogene TRBV3-2) and TRBJ2-7; D is possibly TRBD2 (5 bases). The germline V and J ends were trimmed by 4 bases and 0 bases, with 16 bases remaining between them. Germline V gene data show CDR1 as LGHDT and CDR2 as YNNKEL (reference sequence). The CDR3 runs to 16 residues. CDR3 DNA: TGTGCCAGCAGCCCCACGGGGTCCTTCCGCTCCTACGAGCAGTACTTC. Translating it yields CASSPTGSFRSYEQYF.

The chain uses TRBV2 and TRBJ2-7; 13 bases fit TRBD2. Trimming removed 2 bases from V and 4 bases from J; junction bases left unmatched: 5. The germline V gene has CDR1 SNHLY and CDR2 FYNNEI. The CDR3 has 16 amino acids. CDR3 coding DNA: TGTGCCAGCAGTGAAAGACTAGCGGGGGGTGGGTACGAGCAGTACTTC. Translated: CASSERLAGGGYEQYF.

This clone was seen a single time. The V and J genes are TRBV7-2 and TRBJ2-7, with no clear D. Germline V gene lookup returns CDR1 SGHTA and CDR2 FQGNSA. Trimming took 1 base from V and 6 from J, leaving 7 bases between them. The CDR3 contains 12 residues. The CDR3 DNA sequence: TGTGCCAGCAGCTTAGTCACAGCCGAGCAGTACTTC. Encoded protein: CASSLVTAEQYF.

Written as DNA, the CDR3 is TGTGCCAGCAGTTTATTTTTAGATGAGCAGTTCTTC. Amino acid sequence: CASSLFLDEQFF. The chain joins TRBV28 to TRBJ2-1; the D is unclear. V gave up 1 base and J gave up 8 bases, with 6 bases separating them. Germline CDR1 and CDR2: MDHEN and SYDVKM. This CDR3 spans 12 amino acids.

The chain combines TRBV19 with TRBJ1-2; D not certain. This CDR3 is built from 13 residues. Looked up from germline, CDR1 is LNHDA and CDR2 is SQIVND (reference sequence). Trimming took 3 bases from V and 4 from J, leaving 9 bases between them. The DNA for the CDR3 is TGTGCCAGTAGTATCTTAACTGTCTATGGCTACACCTTC. It is translated as CASSILTVYGYTF.

V and J are TRBV3-1 (or the pseudogene TRBV3-2) and TRBJ1-4; TRBD1 might be the D (5 bases). Trimming removed 0 bases at V and 3 bases at J, with 8 bases between. This CDR3 comprises 15 residues. Per germline, CDR1 LGHDT and CDR2 YNNKEL (reference sequence). CDR3 in DNA: TGTGCCAGCAGCCAAGAGACAGAACCTAATGAAAAACTGTTTTTT. Translating it yields CASSQETEPNEKLFF.

The chain couples TRBV12-3 or TRBV12-4 to TRBJ1-2; D uncertain. The CDR3 has 13 amino acids. The V gene lost 2 bases and the J gene lost 3 bases, with 7 bases spanning the gap. CDR3 sequence reads: CASSLQEDYGYTF. The CDR3, as DNA: TGTGCCAGCAGTTTACAGGAGGACTATGGCTACACCTTC.

The rearrangement joins TRBV7-7 to TRBJ2-2; D ambiguous. Trimming pared 1 base from V and 6 bases from J, leaving 6 bases between. Germline CDR1 is SSHAT and CDR2 is FNYEAQ (reference sequence). The CDR3 extends over 13 amino acids. The CDR3 reads CASSLGAPGELFF. The CDR3 region has the DNA TGTGCCAGCAGCTTAGGAGCGCCCGGGGAGCTGTTTTTT.

This sequence joins TRBV11-2 and TRBJ1-1; D is uncertain. The CDR3 has 14 residues. Per germline, CDR1 SGHAT and CDR2 FQNNGV. Trimming shortened V by 1 base and J by 1 base, and 7 bases separated the two germline ends. CDR3 DNA: TGTGCCAGCAGCTTAGGGACGGGGAACACTGAAGCTTTCTTT. This sequence encodes CASSLGTGNTEAFF.

This chain joins TRBV18 and TRBJ1-1; D unresolved. Germline values: CDR1 KGHSH, CDR2 LQKENI. Trimming took 3 bases from V and 2 from J, leaving 10 bases between them. This CDR3 contains 14 residues. This CDR3 is CASSPGTPNTEAFF. The CDR3 region has the DNA TGTGCCAGCTCACCGGGAACCCCCAACACTGAAGCTTTCTTT.

V is TRBV19 and J is TRBJ2-3, with TRBD2 matching 7 bases. Trimming took 7 bases from V and 2 from J; bases not matched to a gene: 12. CDR3 length equals 16 residues. Germline lookup yields CDR1 LNHDA and CDR2 SQIVND (reference sequence). The CDR3 loop reads CASTSTPGGTTDTQYF. The CDR3 region has the DNA TGTGCCAGTACCTCCACCCCCGGGGGGACCACAGATACGCAGTATTTT. The variable domain in full, with the rest retrieved from reference TRBV19 and TRBJ2-3, is DGGITQSPKYLFRKEGQNVTLSCEQNLNHDAMYWYRQDPGQGLRLIYYSQIVNDFQKGDIAEGYSVSREKKESFPLTVTSAQKNPTAFYLCASTSTPGGTTDTQYFGPGTRLTVL.

This chain's CDR3 is CASSWGPESNQPQHF. The CDR3 DNA is TGTGCCAGCAGCTGGGGACCAGAGAGCAATCAGCCCCAGCATTTT. The gene calls are TRBV5-6 and TRBJ1-5, with a tentative D call TRBD1 (5 bases). Germline loops: CDR1 SGHDT, CDR2 YYEEEE. CDR3 length: 15 residues. Trimming took off 3 bases at V and 1 base at J, with 11 bases between the two ends.

The chain combines TRBV6-2 or TRBV6-3 with TRBJ1-6; a possible D gene is TRBD1 (5 bases). This CDR3 spans 14 amino acids. Per the germline V gene, CDR1 is MNHEY and CDR2 is SVGEGT. Trimming pared 4 bases from V and 7 bases from J, leaving 11 bases between. CDR3 nucleotides: TGTGCCAGCAGTTGGGGCGAGGTGAATTCACCCCTCCACTTT. It specifies CASSWGEVNSPLHF.

The chain links TRBV27 to TRBJ1-2, with D tentatively TRBD1 (5 bases). V lost 3 bases and J lost 7, with 21 bases in between. This CDR3 comprises 16 residues. Germline CDR1 reads MNHEY; CDR2 reads SMNVEV (reference sequence). The DNA for the CDR3 is TGTGCCAGCAGTTTGGGTGGTATGGGGCCTACACTTGGCTACACCTTC. As protein: CASSLGGMGPTLGYTF.

V is TRBV19 and J is TRBJ2-7; D not resolved. Trimming removed 5 bases from V and 3 bases from J, with 8 bases in between. Germline V CDR1 and CDR2: LNHDA, SQIVND (reference sequence). The CDR3 is 12 residues long. The chain's CDR3 is CASSPDDYEQYF. CDR3 nucleotides: TGTGCCAGTAGTCCCGACGACTACGAGCAGTACTTC. The full variable domain, rest sourced from reference TRBV19 and TRBJ2-7, is DGGITQSPKYLFRKEGQNVTLSCEQNLNHDAMYWYRQDPGQGLRLIYYSQIVNDFQKGDIAEGYSVSREKKESFPLTVTSAQKNPTAFYLCASSPDDYEQYFGPGTRLTVT.

V gene TRBV12-3 or TRBV12-4 combines with J gene TRBJ1-2; D gene unclear. V lost 4 bases to trimming and J lost 7 bases, with 4 bases between them. CDR3 length: 10 residues. The CDR3 DNA sequence: TGTGCCAGCAGTTCTCGTGGCTACACCTTC. It translates to CASSSRGYTF.

This rearrangement joins TRBV7-6 to TRBJ2-5; 9 bases match TRBD2. The germline V gene has CDR1 SGHVS and CDR2 FNYEAQ. CDR3 length: 14 amino acids. V was clipped by 5 bases and J by 2 bases; unmatched bases: 3. The CDR3 DNA reads as TGTGCCAGCAGCAATAGCGGGGGACAAGAGACCCAGTACTTC. It encodes CASSNSGGQETQYF.

The chain employs TRBV6-1 and TRBJ2-3, with no clear D. This CDR3 contains 17 residues. Trimming shortened V by 3 bases and J by 1 base, and 17 bases separated the two germline ends. Germline V gene sequence: CDR1 MNHNS, CDR2 SASEGT. The CDR3 loop is CASSEKTRRVGTDTQYF. CDR3 in DNA: TGTGCCAGCAGTGAGAAAACCCGACGGGTTGGCACAGATACGCAGTATTTT.

CDR3 sequence (DNA): TGTGCCAGTAGTATGGGACAGGGAAACACTGAAGCTTTCTTT. Translation gives CASSMGQGNTEAFF. The chain joins TRBV19 to TRBJ1-1; TRBD1 matches 9 bases. The CDR3 extends over 14 amino acids. In germline, CDR1 is LNHDA, CDR2 SQIVND (reference sequence). V gave up 3 bases and J gave up 2 bases; unmatched junction bases: 1. The full variable domain, completed using reference TRBV19 and TRBJ1-1, is DGGITQSPKYLFRKEGQNVTLSCEQNLNHDAMYWYRQDPGQGLRLIYYSQIVNDFQKGDIAEGYSVSREKKESFPLTVTSAQKNPTAFYLCASSMGQGNTEAFFGQGTRLTVV.

This chain uses TRBV2 with TRBJ1-3, with D perhaps matching TRBD1 (6 bases). The CDR3 extends over 15 amino acids. Trimming stripped 4 bases from V and 2 bases from J, with 12 bases between. Germline lookup yields CDR1 SNHLY and CDR2 FYNNEI. For the CDR3, the DNA is TGTGCCAGCAGTGTCGGGACAACTCCTGGAAACACCATATATTTT. Translating gives CASSVGTTPGNTIYF.